This is a list of T cell receptor beta chains from one sample in a study of blood T cells in healthy people across ages. TCRdb re-called the 5' RACE reads through MiXCR, storing one row per CDR3 protein. The table has around 2 million distinct CDR3 sequences, around 42% seen once. The specimen was blood. Receptors were obtained from a human donor in good health. Both conserved end residues are trimmed from each CDR3.

cdr3_aa: ATSRDGQEQY
v_call: TRBV15

cdr3_aa: ASRRPQGTEAF
v_call: TRBV28

cdr3_aa: ASSAVQGRYEQY
v_call: TRBV7-2

cdr3_aa: ASSYGGHGSEAF
v_call: TRBV6-5

cdr3_aa: SVRGLAGGGDTQY
v_call: TRBV29-1

cdr3_aa: ASSQADSRTLTDTQY
v_call: TRBV4-1

cdr3_aa: ASSIDGGSYTGELF
v_call: TRBV19

cdr3_aa: ASRTPPGELF
v_call: TRBV6-2/TRBV6-3

cdr3_aa: ASSYSGGVGHTDTQY
v_call: TRBV10-2

cdr3_aa: ASSGPGLAYEQY
v_call: TRBV11-2

cdr3_aa: ASSQDPSQTRGYT
v_call: TRBV4-1

cdr3_aa: ASSPIAGGPWETQY
v_call: TRBV7-2

cdr3_aa: ASRKNDNYEQY
v_call: TRBV6-2/TRBV6-3

cdr3_aa: SARVRDTNYGYT
v_call: TRBV20-1

cdr3_aa: ASNQASYNEQF
v_call: TRBV2

cdr3_aa: ASSQARDSRGYT
v_call: TRBV4-1

cdr3_aa: ASSDRHRVLAGGPVETQY
v_call: TRBV25-1

cdr3_aa: ASTPLTYEQY
v_call: TRBV2

cdr3_aa: ASSIGFGYEQY
v_call: TRBV27

cdr3_aa: ASSLAIRANEQF
v_call: TRBV5-1

cdr3_aa: ASSVTAGQGVNTIY
v_call: TRBV9

cdr3_aa: ATSDPRASGGSYNEQF
v_call: TRBV24-1

cdr3_aa: ASSPYETESYEQY
v_call: TRBV5-1

cdr3_aa: ASSPFRGWEQY
v_call: TRBV18

cdr3_aa: ASSFQHSGDSTNEQF
v_call: TRBV7-8

cdr3_aa: ASSLWADRGREGNQPQH
v_call: TRBV7-9

cdr3_aa: ASSQGGVLYEQY
v_call: TRBV3-1

cdr3_aa: AGSLGQQNTEAF
v_call: TRBV12-3/TRBV12-4

cdr3_aa: SAHPGGKWVF
v_call: TRBV20-1

cdr3_aa: ASSLARGTGASGANVLT
v_call: TRBV5-8

cdr3_aa: SVGTSSEQF
v_call: TRBV29-1

cdr3_aa: ASSSQRGGKYDTQY
v_call: TRBV25-1

cdr3_aa: ASTPGDRDSPLH
v_call: TRBV12-3/TRBV12-4